This T cell receptor (beta chain) was captured by sequencing in a study of T cell repertoires in cytomegalovirus infection. Study context: Recently identified HLA-C-restricted CMV epitopes were among the peptides used.

TCRdb reprocessed the reads with MiXCR, giving one entry per CDR3 protein. This sample has nearly 700,000 distinct CDR3 sequences; 33% occur once, and the top ten carry 15% to 20%. This clonotype occurred a few times. Its antigen is unidentified. The input for sequencing was cultured PBMCs, taken from culture after CMV antigen stimulation. The origin of this receptor is a human donor in good health (CMV status not recorded). Some clones in this sample may be carry-over from other donors' samples.

The CDR3 loop reads CASSSNRGGQTQYF. CDR3 sequence (DNA): TGTGCCAGCAGCTCAAACAGGGGTGGTCAGACCCAGTACTTC. V usage is TRBV11-2 and J usage is TRBJ2-5, with 7 bases identical to TRBD1. CDR1 and CDR2 (germline): SGHAT, FQNNGV. The ends lost 4 bases at V and 6 bases at J; junction bases unmatched: 8. The CDR3 loop spans 14 amino acids.